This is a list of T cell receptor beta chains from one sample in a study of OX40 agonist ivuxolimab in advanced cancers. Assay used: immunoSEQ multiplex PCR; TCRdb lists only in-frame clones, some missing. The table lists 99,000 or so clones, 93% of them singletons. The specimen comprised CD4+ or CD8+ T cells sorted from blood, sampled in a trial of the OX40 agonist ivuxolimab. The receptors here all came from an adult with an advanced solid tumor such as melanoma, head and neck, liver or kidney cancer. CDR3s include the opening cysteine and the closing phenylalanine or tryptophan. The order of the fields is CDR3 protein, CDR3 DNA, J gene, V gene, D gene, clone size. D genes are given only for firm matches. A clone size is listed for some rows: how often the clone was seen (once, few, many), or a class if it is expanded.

CDR3 protein: CASSPGLRGNEQFF
CDR3 DNA: TGTGCCAGCAGCCCCGGCTTGCGAGGCAATGAGCAGTTCTTC
J gene: TRBJ2-1
V gene: TRBV6-4
D gene: NA
clone size: NA

CDR3 protein: CASSPWRADYGYTF
CDR3 DNA: TGTGCCAGCAGCCCCTGGCGGGCGGACTATGGCTACACCTTC
J gene: TRBJ1-2
V gene: TRBV6-5
D gene: NA
clone size: NA

CDR3 protein: CASSQRTDSINEKLFF
CDR3 DNA: TGTGCCAGCAGCCAACGGACAGATTCGATCAATGAAAAACTGTTTTTT
J gene: TRBJ1-4
V gene: TRBV5-6
D gene: NA
clone size: NA

CDR3 protein: CASSPRNTGELFF
CDR3 DNA: TGTGCCAGCAGTCCTAGAAACACCGGGGAGCTGTTTTTT
J gene: TRBJ2-2
V gene: TRBV6-6
D gene: NA
clone size: NA

CDR3 protein: CSARDQLSAFF
CDR3 DNA: TGCAGTGCTAGAGACCAGCTTTCGGCTTTCTTT
J gene: TRBJ1-1
V gene: TRBV20-1
D gene: NA
clone size: NA

CDR3 protein: CASSYREDTQYF
CDR3 DNA: TGTGCCAGCAGTTATCGCGAAGATACGCAGTATTTT
J gene: TRBJ2-3
V gene: TRBV6-6
D gene: NA
clone size: NA

CDR3 protein: CAWGTGLPSPLHF
CDR3 DNA: TGTGCCTGGGGAACGGGGCTTCCTTCACCCCTCCACTTT
J gene: TRBJ1-6
V gene: TRBV30
D gene: NA
clone size: few

CDR3 protein: CASSSPLGVAGELFF
CDR3 DNA: TGTGCCAGCAGTTCACCGCTCGGGGTAGCCGGGGAGCTGTTTTTT
J gene: TRBJ2-2
V gene: TRBV6-5
D gene: NA
clone size: NA

CDR3 protein: CAISDPRGREDQPQHF
CDR3 DNA: TGTGCCATCAGTGACCCCAGGGGCAGGGAAGATCAGCCCCAGCATTTT
J gene: TRBJ1-5
V gene: TRBV10-3
D gene: NA
clone size: once

CDR3 protein: CASSMGGPVYGYTF
CDR3 DNA: TGCGCCAGCAGCATGGGAGGCCCGGTCTATGGCTACACCTTC
J gene: TRBJ1-2
V gene: TRBV5-1
D gene: NA
clone size: NA

CDR3 protein: CASHARASTDTQYF
CDR3 DNA: TGTGCCAGTCACGCGAGGGCTAGCACAGATACGCAGTATTTT
J gene: TRBJ2-3
V gene: TRBV19
D gene: NA
clone size: NA

CDR3 protein: CASSRNYEQYF
CDR3 DNA: TGTGCCAGCAGCCGAAACTACGAGCAGTACTTC
J gene: TRBJ2-7
V gene: TRBV5-6
D gene: NA
clone size: NA

CDR3 protein: CAIRGDRGRETQYF
CDR3 DNA: TGTGCCATCAGGGGGGACAGGGGTCGAGAGACCCAGTACTTC
J gene: TRBJ2-5
V gene: TRBV10-3
D gene: TRBD1
clone size: NA

CDR3 protein: CAIKNAGRGEAFF
CDR3 DNA: TGTGCCATCAAGAATGCGGGGAGGGGTGAAGCTTTCTTT
J gene: TRBJ1-1
V gene: TRBV28
D gene: NA
clone size: NA

CDR3 protein: CASSDVGRRERGTDTQYF
CDR3 DNA: TGTGCCAGCAGTGATGTTGGGAGGCGGGAGCGCGGGACAGATACGCAGTATTTT
J gene: TRBJ2-3
V gene: TRBV2
D gene: TRBD2
clone size: NA

CDR3 protein: CASRFRVGETQYF
CDR3 DNA: TGCGCCAGCAGGTTTCGAGTTGGGGAGACCCAGTACTTC
J gene: TRBJ2-5
V gene: TRBV5-1
D gene: NA
clone size: once

CDR3 protein: CASTWDGNNSPLHF
CDR3 DNA: TGTGCCAGCACGTGGGACGGCAATAATTCACCCCTCCACTTT
J gene: TRBJ1-6
V gene: TRBV2
D gene: NA
clone size: NA

CDR3 protein: CASSLVGITEQFF
CDR3 DNA: TGTGCCAGCAGCTTAGTAGGCATTACGGAGCAGTTCTTC
J gene: TRBJ2-1
V gene: TRBV7-2
D gene: NA
clone size: NA

CDR3 protein: CAWSGARGRRDTQYF
CDR3 DNA: TGTGCCTGGAGTGGCGCCAGGGGAAGAAGAGATACGCAGTATTTT
J gene: TRBJ2-3
V gene: TRBV30
D gene: NA
clone size: NA

CDR3 protein: CASRGLSNQPQHF
CDR3 DNA: TGTGCTAGTAGGGGATTGAGCAATCAGCCCCAGCATTTT
J gene: TRBJ1-5
V gene: TRBV12-5
D gene: NA
clone size: few

CDR3 protein: CASSPPLAALYGYTF
CDR3 DNA: TGTGCCAGCTCACCCCCGTTGGCAGCCCTCTATGGCTACACCTTC
J gene: TRBJ1-2
V gene: TRBV18
D gene: NA
clone size: NA

CDR3 protein: CASSSRRGADTQYF
CDR3 DNA: TGTGCCAGCAGCTCACGGCGGGGCGCAGATACGCAGTATTTT
J gene: TRBJ2-3
V gene: TRBV5-4
D gene: NA
clone size: NA

CDR3 protein: CASSGRGTSGSGGSYNEQFF
CDR3 DNA: TGCGCCAGCAGCGGACGAGGGACTAGCGGGAGTGGTGGCTCCTACAATGAGCAGTTCTTC
J gene: TRBJ2-1
V gene: TRBV4-3
D gene: TRBD2
clone size: NA

CDR3 protein: CASSQNGNYGYTF
CDR3 DNA: TGTGCCAGCAGCCAGAACGGTAACTATGGCTACACCTTC
J gene: TRBJ1-2
V gene: TRBV25-1
D gene: NA
clone size: NA

CDR3 protein: CASSPPNYGYTF
CDR3 DNA: TGTGCCAGCAGCCCACCTAACTATGGCTACACCTTC
J gene: TRBJ1-2
V gene: TRBV28
D gene: NA
clone size: NA

CDR3 protein: CASSLLGGGQETQYF
CDR3 DNA: TGCGCCAGCAGCTTGTTGGGAGGAGGCCAAGAGACCCAGTACTTC
J gene: TRBJ2-5
V gene: TRBV5-1
D gene: NA
clone size: NA

CDR3 protein: CASSTSGSAQYF
CDR3 DNA: TGTGCCAGCAGTACTAGCGGGAGTGCGCAGTATTTT
J gene: TRBJ2-3
V gene: TRBV2
D gene: TRBD2
clone size: NA

CDR3 protein: CASNPLAEMSSYNEQFF
CDR3 DNA: TGTGCCAGCAACCCTCTAGCGGAGATGAGCTCCTACAATGAGCAGTTCTTC
J gene: TRBJ2-1
V gene: TRBV28
D gene: TRBD2
clone size: NA

CDR3 protein: CSVEGGRGPYDEQFF
CDR3 DNA: TGCAGCGTTGAAGGGGGCAGGGGGCCGTACGATGAGCAGTTCTTC
J gene: TRBJ2-1
V gene: TRBV29-1
D gene: TRBD1
clone size: NA

CDR3 protein: CASRDPGQVSPGRAHTGELFF
CDR3 DNA: TGTGCCAGCAGGGATCCGGGACAGGTTAGCCCCGGACGGGCTCACACCGGGGAGCTGTTTTTT
J gene: TRBJ2-2
V gene: TRBV2
D gene: TRBD1
clone size: NA

CDR3 protein: CASSLVSVPYELFF
CDR3 DNA: TGTGCCAGCAGCTTAGTCAGCGTACCCTACGAGCTGTTTTTT
J gene: TRBJ1-4
V gene: TRBV7-9
D gene: NA
clone size: few

CDR3 protein: CAFGTGMDQPQHF
CDR3 DNA: TGTGCCTTCGGGACAGGGATGGACCAGCCCCAGCATTTT
J gene: TRBJ1-5
V gene: TRBV30
D gene: TRBD1
clone size: NA

CDR3 protein: CATSLNGRNTIYF
CDR3 DNA: TGTGCCACCAGCCTAAATGGGCGGAACACCATATATTTT
J gene: TRBJ1-3
V gene: TRBV15
D gene: NA
clone size: NA

CDR3 protein: CASSYGQGVSPLHF
CDR3 DNA: TGTGCCAGCAGTTACGGACAGGGGGTTTCACCCCTCCACTTT
J gene: TRBJ1-6
V gene: TRBV6-5
D gene: TRBD1
clone size: NA

CDR3 protein: CAIYQQGTDTQYF
CDR3 DNA: TGTGCCATCTATCAGCAGGGAACAGATACGCAGTATTTT
J gene: TRBJ2-3
V gene: TRBV10-3
D gene: NA
clone size: once

CDR3 protein: CASSYREASYGYTF
CDR3 DNA: TGTGCCAGCAGTTACCGGGAGGCCTCCTATGGCTACACCTTC
J gene: TRBJ1-2
V gene: TRBV7-9
D gene: NA
clone size: NA

CDR3 protein: CASSSDRITDTQYF
CDR3 DNA: TGTGCCAGCAGCTCGGACAGGATCACAGATACGCAGTATTTT
J gene: TRBJ2-3
V gene: TRBV7-3
D gene: TRBD1
clone size: NA

CDR3 protein: CASKGDYNSPLHF
CDR3 DNA: TGTGCCAGTAAGGGGGATTATAATTCACCCCTCCACTTT
J gene: TRBJ1-6
V gene: TRBV19
D gene: NA
clone size: NA

CDR3 protein: CASAAFTGELFF
CDR3 DNA: TGTGCTAGTGCCGCATTCACCGGGGAGCTGTTTTTT
J gene: TRBJ2-2
V gene: TRBV12-5
D gene: NA
clone size: NA

CDR3 protein: CASSQEPDRGTSGANVLTF
CDR3 DNA: TGCGCCAGCAGCCAAGAACCCGACAGGGGTACCTCTGGGGCCAACGTCCTGACTTTC
J gene: TRBJ2-6
V gene: TRBV4-3
D gene: TRBD1
clone size: NA

CDR3 protein: CASSQTPGTAVSPLHF
CDR3 DNA: TGCGCCAGCAGCCAAACTCCGGGAACCGCCGTTTCACCCCTCCACTTT
J gene: TRBJ1-6
V gene: TRBV4-3
D gene: NA
clone size: NA

CDR3 protein: CASSLTGASGYTF
CDR3 DNA: TGTGCCAGCAGCTTAACAGGGGCAAGTGGCTACACCTTC
J gene: TRBJ1-2
V gene: TRBV11-3
D gene: TRBD1
clone size: NA

CDR3 protein: CASSLGLGTDTQYF
CDR3 DNA: TGTGCCAGCAGCTTAGGGCTAGGCACAGATACGCAGTATTTT
J gene: TRBJ2-3
V gene: TRBV11-3
D gene: NA
clone size: NA

CDR3 protein: CASSSTRETQYF
CDR3 DNA: TGTGCCAGCAGTAGTACCAGGGAGACCCAGTACTTC
J gene: TRBJ2-5
V gene: TRBV6-5
D gene: NA
clone size: NA

CDR3 protein: CASSLTGAETQYF
CDR3 DNA: TGTGCCAGCAGTTTAACGGGGGCGGAGACGCAGTATTTT
J gene: TRBJ2-3
V gene: TRBV28
D gene: NA
clone size: NA

CDR3 protein: CASRGGQENTGELFF
CDR3 DNA: TGTGCCAGCCGAGGGGGACAGGAGAACACCGGGGAGCTGTTTTTT
J gene: TRBJ2-2
V gene: TRBV6-4
D gene: TRBD1
clone size: NA

CDR3 protein: CASSKGRNSGRTYEQFF
CDR3 DNA: TGTGCCAGCAGCAAAGGGCGTAATAGCGGGAGGACGTATGAGCAGTTCTTC
J gene: TRBJ2-1
V gene: TRBV21-1
D gene: NA
clone size: once

CDR3 protein: CASSPGTPGPWGTQYF
CDR3 DNA: TGTGCCAGCAGCCCGGGGACTCCCGGGCCCTGGGGTACGCAGTATTTT
J gene: TRBJ2-3
V gene: TRBV9
D gene: NA
clone size: NA

CDR3 protein: CASSLRASTDTQYF
CDR3 DNA: TGCGCCAGCAGCTTGCGGGCCAGCACAGATACGCAGTATTTT
J gene: TRBJ2-3
V gene: TRBV5-1
D gene: NA
clone size: NA

CDR3 protein: CASSFREVQPQHF
CDR3 DNA: TGTGCCAGCAGCTTCAGGGAAGTACAGCCCCAGCATTTT
J gene: TRBJ1-5
V gene: TRBV5-4
D gene: NA
clone size: NA

CDR3 protein: CASSLIGTRADEQYF
CDR3 DNA: TGCGCCAGCAGCTTGATCGGGACCAGAGCTGACGAGCAGTACTTC
J gene: TRBJ2-7
V gene: TRBV5-1
D gene: NA
clone size: NA

CDR3 protein: CATQSRNNEQFF
CDR3 DNA: TGTGCCACCCAAAGTCGGAACAATGAGCAGTTCTTC
J gene: TRBJ2-1
V gene: TRBV6-5
D gene: NA
clone size: NA

CDR3 protein: CASSLNQGAQFF
CDR3 DNA: TGTGCCAGCAGCTTAAACCAGGGGGCGCAGTTCTTC
J gene: TRBJ2-1
V gene: TRBV7-3
D gene: TRBD1
clone size: NA

CDR3 protein: CASSLVLAGGFNEQFF
CDR3 DNA: TGCGCCAGCAGCTTGGTCCTAGCGGGAGGTTTCAATGAGCAGTTCTTC
J gene: TRBJ2-1
V gene: TRBV5-1
D gene: TRBD2
clone size: NA